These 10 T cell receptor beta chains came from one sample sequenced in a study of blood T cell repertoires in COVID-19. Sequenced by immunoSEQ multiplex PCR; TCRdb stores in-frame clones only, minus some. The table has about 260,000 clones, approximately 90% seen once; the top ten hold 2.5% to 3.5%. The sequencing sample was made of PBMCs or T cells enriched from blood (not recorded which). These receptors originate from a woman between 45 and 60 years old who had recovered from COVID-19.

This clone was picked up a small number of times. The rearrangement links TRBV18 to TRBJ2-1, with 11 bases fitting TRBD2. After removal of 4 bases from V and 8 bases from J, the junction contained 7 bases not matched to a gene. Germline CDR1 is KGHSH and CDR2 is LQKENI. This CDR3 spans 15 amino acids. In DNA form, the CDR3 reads TGTGCCAGCTCACAAAGTAGCGGGAGGGTGGATGAGCAGTTCTTC. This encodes CASSQSSGRVDEQFF.

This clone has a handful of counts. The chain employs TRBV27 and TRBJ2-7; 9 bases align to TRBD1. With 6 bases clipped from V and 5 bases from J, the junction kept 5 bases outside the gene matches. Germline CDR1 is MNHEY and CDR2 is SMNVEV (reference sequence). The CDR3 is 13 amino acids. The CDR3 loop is CASRGQGLNEQYF. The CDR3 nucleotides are TGTGCCAGCAGAGGACAGGGGCTGAACGAGCAGTACTTC.

The CDR3 DNA is TGTGCCAGCTCACCTATATCCCCACAGGGACTACAATACGAGCAGTACTTC. It translates to CASSPISPQGLQYEQYF. V is TRBV18 and J is TRBJ2-7, with D possibly TRBD2 on 7 matching bases. Trimming took off 3 bases at V and 4 bases at J, with 22 bases between the two ends. This CDR3 is built from 17 residues. The V gene's germline CDR1 is KGHSH and CDR2 LQKENI.

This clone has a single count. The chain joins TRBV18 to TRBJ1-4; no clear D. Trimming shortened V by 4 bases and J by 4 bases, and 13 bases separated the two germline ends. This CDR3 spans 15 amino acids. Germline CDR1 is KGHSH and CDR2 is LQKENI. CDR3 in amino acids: CASSRGLSVNEKLFF. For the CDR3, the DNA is TGTGCCAGCTCACGAGGCTTATCGGTTAATGAAAAACTGTTTTTT.

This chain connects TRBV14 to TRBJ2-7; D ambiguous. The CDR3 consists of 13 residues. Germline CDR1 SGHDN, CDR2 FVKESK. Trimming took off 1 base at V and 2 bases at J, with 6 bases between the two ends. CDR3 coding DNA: TGTGCCAGCAGCCAAGGGCGGCCCTACGAGCAGTACTTC. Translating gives CASSQGRPYEQYF.

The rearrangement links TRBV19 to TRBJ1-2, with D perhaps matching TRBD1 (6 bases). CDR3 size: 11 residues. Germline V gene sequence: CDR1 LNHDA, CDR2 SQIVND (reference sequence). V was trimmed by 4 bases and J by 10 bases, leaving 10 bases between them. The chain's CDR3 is CASSNYRDYTF. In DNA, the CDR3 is TGTGCCAGTAGTAACTACAGGGACTACACCTTC. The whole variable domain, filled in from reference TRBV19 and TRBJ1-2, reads DGGITQSPKYLFRKEGQNVTLSCEQNLNHDAMYWYRQDPGQGLRLIYYSQIVNDFQKGDIAEGYSVSREKKESFPLTVTSAQKNPTAFYLCASSNYRDYTFGSGTRLTVV.

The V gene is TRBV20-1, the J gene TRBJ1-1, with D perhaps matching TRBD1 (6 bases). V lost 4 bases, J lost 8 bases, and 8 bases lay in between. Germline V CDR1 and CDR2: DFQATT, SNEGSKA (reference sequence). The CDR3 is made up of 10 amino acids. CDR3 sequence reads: CSATGTEAFF. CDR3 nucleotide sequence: TGCAGTGCTACCGGGACAGAAGCTTTCTTT.

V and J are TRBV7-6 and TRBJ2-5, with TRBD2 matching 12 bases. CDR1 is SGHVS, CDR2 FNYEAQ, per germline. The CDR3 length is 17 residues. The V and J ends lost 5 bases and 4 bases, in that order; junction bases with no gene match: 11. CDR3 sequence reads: CASSPRPTSGSRETQYF. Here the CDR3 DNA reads TGTGCCAGCAGCCCTCGACCGACTAGCGGGAGTAGAGAGACCCAGTACTTC.

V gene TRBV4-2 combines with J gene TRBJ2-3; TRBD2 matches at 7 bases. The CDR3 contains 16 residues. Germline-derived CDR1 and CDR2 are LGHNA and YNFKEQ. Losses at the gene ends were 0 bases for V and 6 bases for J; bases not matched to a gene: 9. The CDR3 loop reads CASSQDPAGLSDTQYF. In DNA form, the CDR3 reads TGTGCCAGCAGCCAAGATCCAGCGGGATTATCGGATACGCAGTATTTT.

The CDR3 loop is CASSRGGQASYEQYF. As DNA, the CDR3 is TGTGCCAGCAGCCGGGGGGGGCAGGCCTCCTACGAGCAGTACTTC. The rearrangement links TRBV7-2 to TRBJ2-7, with 8 bases fitting TRBD2. CDR3 length: 15 residues. Germline V gives CDR1 SGHTA, CDR2 FQGNSA. The V gene end was trimmed by 5 bases and the J gene end by 0 bases; junction bases not matched to a gene: 6.